The 21 T cell receptor beta chains listed next were all sequenced from one sample in a study of blood T cell repertoires in COVID-19. Profiling relied on immunoSEQ multiplex PCR, and the TCRdb table lists in-frame clones only, not all of them. The sample consists of fewer than 700,000 clones, around nine tenths of them appearing once. The sequencing sample was made of peripheral blood. The source is a woman in her fifties or sixties with COVID-19, enrolled during active disease.

The chain uses TRBV28 and TRBJ1-1; 9 bases agree with TRBD1. After removal of 8 bases from V and 0 bases from J, the junction contained 16 bases not matched to a gene. The V gene's germline CDR1 is MDHEN and CDR2 SYDVKM. The CDR3 totals 18 residues. The CDR3 DNA reads as TGTGCCAGCCCACCACACGGACAACAGGGGGCGATGAACACTGAAGCTTTCTTT. It translates to CASPPHGQQGAMNTEAFF. Variable domain in full (rest from reference TRBV28 and TRBJ1-1): DVKVTQSSRYLVKRTGEKVFLECVQDMDHENMFWYRQDPGLGLRLIYFSYDVKMKEKGDIPEGYSVSREKKERFSLILESASTNQTSMYLCASPPHGQQGAMNTEAFFGQGTRLTVV.

This clone has only one observation. The chain employs TRBV14 and TRBJ1-1; D is perhaps TRBD1 (5 bases). V shed 7 bases and J shed 1 base, with 10 bases lying between them. The germline V gene has CDR1 SGHDN and CDR2 FVKESK. The CDR3 consists of 13 residues. CDR3 nucleotide sequence: TGTGCCAGCAACTTCGGGGGGAACACTGAAGCTTTCTTT. The encoded protein is CASNFGGNTEAFF.

The rearrangement links TRBV6-1 to TRBJ1-1; 9 nucleotides line up with TRBD1. J gave up 7 bases and V 2 bases, and 5 bases lay outside the gene matches. CDR3 length equals 14 residues. Germline loops: CDR1 MNHNS, CDR2 SASEGT. CDR3 in amino acids: CASSESGQGDEAFF. The CDR3 DNA sequence: TGTGCCAGCAGTGAATCGGGACAGGGAGATGAAGCTTTCTTT.

J is TRBJ2-3 and V is TRBV6-5; D is undetermined. Germline assignment: CDR1 MNHEY and CDR2 SVGAGI. This CDR3 region has 13 residues. V was clipped by 4 bases and J by 2 bases, with 7 bases between them. The CDR3 region is CASSSGATDTQYF. The CDR3 DNA is TGTGCCAGCAGTTCCGGTGCCACAGATACGCAGTATTTT.

To note about this clone: A read error may produce the germline difference seen at one junction end. The J gene is TRBJ2-7, the V gene TRBV9; no definite D call. This CDR3 has 14 residues. Germline-derived CDR1 and CDR2 are SGDLS and YYNGEE. CDR3 DNA sequence: TGTGCCAGCAGCGTACAGGCTGGCTCCGACGAGCAGTACTTC. It specifies CASSVQAGSDEQYF.

Worth noting for this clone: This sample also contains other DNA sequences that code for the same CDR3. The gene calls are TRBV2 and TRBJ2-7, with D maybe TRBD1 (6 bases). V gave up 1 base and J gave up 3 bases, with 7 bases separating them. The CDR3 totals 13 residues. The germline CDR1 and CDR2 sequences are SNHLY and FYNNEI. The CDR3 region has the DNA TGTGCCAGCAGTGAAGACAGGGTCTACGAGCAGTACTTC. Translating it yields CASSEDRVYEQYF.

V usage is TRBV28 and J usage is TRBJ1-6; 8 bases align to TRBD1. V dropped 5 bases and J dropped 7; count of bases not matched to a gene: 7. Germline CDR1 MDHEN, CDR2 SYDVKM. This CDR3 has 15 amino acids. DNA of the CDR3: TGTGCCAGCAGTCAACGGACAGGGATGAATTCACCCCTCCACTTT. This gives the protein CASSQRTGMNSPLHF.

V and J are TRBV6-1 and TRBJ1-1; 10 nucleotides match TRBD1. With V trimmed by 3 bases and J by 4 bases, 5 bases remained unmatched. This CDR3 spans 15 amino acids. Germline CDR1 reads MNHNS; CDR2 reads SASEGT. CDR3 sequence (DNA): TGTGCCAGCAGTGAGTTGACAGGGGGCTTCACTGAAGCTTTCTTT. Translation: CASSELTGGFTEAFF.

This CDR3 is CASSEDWGPSDSPLHF. Written as DNA, the CDR3 is TGTGCCAGTAGTGAGGACTGGGGTCCTTCGGATTCACCCCTCCACTTT. The chain is built from TRBV19 and TRBJ1-6; D is uncertain. The germline V and J ends were trimmed by 5 bases and 8 bases, with 19 bases remaining between them. The CDR3 covers 16 residues. Germline values: CDR1 LNHDA, CDR2 SQIVND (reference sequence).

The chain combines TRBV19 with TRBJ1-4; 8 nucleotides match TRBD1. This CDR3 has 14 amino acids. The germline V gene encodes CDR1 LNHDA and CDR2 SQIVND (reference sequence). Germline trimming cut 10 bases from V and 8 bases from J; bases unmatched to any gene: 12. The CDR3 DNA follows: TGTGCCACAAGCAGGGGGCGAGTTGTCGAAAAACTGTTTTTT. Translation: CATSRGRVVEKLFF.

The sample holds a few counts of this clone. The genes are TRBV24-1 and TRBJ1-1, with D perhaps TRBD1 (5 bases). The CDR3 is 13 amino acids. The ends were cut back, 3 bases at V and 14 bases at J, with 18 bases in the middle. CDR1 KGHDR and CDR2 SFDVKD come from the germline V gene. The CDR3 spells CATSDPDKGYQFF. DNA for the CDR3: TGTGCCACCAGTGATCCCGACAAGGGGTATCAGTTCTTT.

This rearrangement joins TRBV7-2 to TRBJ2-1, with 9 bases fitting TRBD1. The ends lost 3 bases at V and 4 bases at J; junction bases unmatched: 7. Germline values: CDR1 SGHTA, CDR2 FQGNSA. The CDR3 totals 16 residues. CDR3 DNA: TGTGCCAGCAGCTTTTTCACAGGGGGCGTATACAATGAGCAGTTCTTC. It specifies CASSFFTGGVYNEQFF.

This CDR3 is CASSIGRGGTEAFF. The CDR3 coding sequence is TGTGCCAGTAGTATAGGACGGGGGGGCACTGAAGCTTTCTTT. The chain couples TRBV19 to TRBJ1-1, with a possible D match to TRBD1 (5 bases). V lost 1 base to trimming and J lost 4 bases, with 10 bases between them. Germline values: CDR1 LNHDA, CDR2 SQIVND (reference sequence). CDR3 length: 14 amino acids.

The CDR3 spells CASSGRVVWANVLTF. The CDR3 bases are TGTGCCAGCAGCGGGCGGGTCGTCTGGGCCAACGTCCTGACTTTC. This chain links TRBV9 with TRBJ2-6; a weak D match, TRBD2 (5 bases). CDR3 length: 15 residues. CDR1 and CDR2 from the germline V gene are SGDLS and YYNGEE. V lost 3 bases, J lost 5 bases, and 12 bases lay in between.

The V call is TRBV5-1, the J call TRBJ1-1; D call uncertain. This CDR3 region has 15 residues. Germline loops: CDR1 SGHRS, CDR2 YFSETQ. V was pared by 5 bases and J by 6 bases, with 20 bases between. CDR3 DNA: TGCGCCAGCAGACCCCAGATCGGGGTTCAAGCTGAAGCTTTCTTT. This translates into CASRPQIGVQAEAFF. Together with reference TRBV5-1 and TRBJ1-1, the CDR3 gives the full variable domain: KAGVTQTPRYLIKTRGQQVTLSCSPISGHRSVSWYQQTPGQGLQFLFEYFSETQRNKGNFPGRFSGRQFSNSRSEMNVSTLELGDSALYLCASRPQIGVQAEAFFGQGTRLTVV.

This sequence joins TRBV5-1 and TRBJ1-6; D might be TRBD1 (6 bases). Trimming removed 3 bases at V and 10 bases at J, with 17 bases between. The CDR3 contains 15 residues. Germline CDR1 reads SGHRS; CDR2 reads YFSETQ. The CDR3 region is CASSSLGGRESPLHF. The CDR3 region has the DNA TGCGCCAGCAGCTCCCTAGGGGGTCGAGAATCACCCCTCCACTTT.

V gene TRBV7-2 combines with J gene TRBJ2-5, with a weak D call TRBD1 (6 bases). CDR1 is SGHTA and CDR2 is FQGNSA in the germline V gene. This CDR3 comprises 15 residues. V was cut by 4 bases and J by 6 bases, with 18 bases left in between. The CDR3 here is CASSSPGHRVQTQYF. In DNA form, the CDR3 reads TGTGCCAGCAGCTCCCCGGGACATCGTGTGCAGACCCAGTACTTC.

The chain couples TRBV6-5 to TRBJ2-2; 8 bases are a match to TRBD1. The germline V gene has CDR1 MNHEY and CDR2 SVGAGI. V lost 6 bases, J lost 5 bases, and 5 bases stayed unmatched. The CDR3 runs to 14 residues. The CDR3 bases are TGTGCCAGCAGCTCCGGGACAGGAACCGGGGAGCTGTTTTTT. It translates to CASSSGTGTGELFF.

The rearrangement links TRBV5-6 to TRBJ2-4, with 7 bases lining up with TRBD1. Per the germline V gene, CDR1 is SGHDT and CDR2 is YYEEEE. This CDR3 has 15 residues. The V and J ends lost 0 bases and 8 bases, in that order; junction bases with no gene match: 8. As DNA, the CDR3 is TGTGCCAGCAGCTTGGTCCCGGACAGGCGGGACATTCAGTACTTC. It codes for CASSLVPDRRDIQYF.

The chain links TRBV27 to TRBJ2-2; perhaps TRBD1 as D (6 bases). Trimming removed 8 bases at V and 0 bases at J, with 13 bases between. Germline-derived CDR1 and CDR2 are MNHEY and SMNVEV (reference sequence). The CDR3 runs to 15 residues. The CDR3, as DNA: TGTGCCAGCCGAATACAGGGAGCGAACACCGGGGAGCTGTTTTTT. Translating gives CASRIQGANTGELFF.

This chain links TRBV4-2 with TRBJ1-2; 7 positions agree with TRBD1. V lost 5 bases to trimming and J lost 3 bases; unmatched junction nucleotides: 6. CDR3 length: 14 residues. Germline CDR1 reads LGHNA; CDR2 reads YNFKEQ. The CDR3 loop is CASSNNRGDYGYTF. Written as DNA, the CDR3 is TGTGCCAGCAGCAACAACAGGGGAGACTATGGCTACACCTTC.